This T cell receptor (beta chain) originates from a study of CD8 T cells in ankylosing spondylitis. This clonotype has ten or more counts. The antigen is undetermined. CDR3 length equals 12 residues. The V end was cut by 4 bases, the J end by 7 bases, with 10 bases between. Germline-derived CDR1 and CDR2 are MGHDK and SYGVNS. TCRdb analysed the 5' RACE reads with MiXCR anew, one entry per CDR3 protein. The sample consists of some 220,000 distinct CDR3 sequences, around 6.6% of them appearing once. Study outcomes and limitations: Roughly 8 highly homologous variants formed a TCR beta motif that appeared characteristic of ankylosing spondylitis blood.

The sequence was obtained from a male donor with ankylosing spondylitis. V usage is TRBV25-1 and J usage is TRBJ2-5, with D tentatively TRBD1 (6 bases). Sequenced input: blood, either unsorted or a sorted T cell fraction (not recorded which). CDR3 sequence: CASSASTGTQYF. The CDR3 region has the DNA TGTGCCAGCAGTGCCTCGACAGGGACCCAGTACTTC.